The TCR beta chain described here comes from a study of response to subunit inactivated influenza vaccine. TCRdb fed the RT-PCR reads into MiXCR, producing one record per CDR3 protein. Of about 240,000 distinct CDR3 sequences listed, 12% are singletons. Regarding this clonotype: What it recognizes is unknown.

Study-wide points: Authors proposed each seasonal influenza vaccination draws in few new T cells.

This CDR3 contains 19 residues. The V gene's germline CDR1 is LGHDT and CDR2 YNNKEL (reference sequence). V shed 0 bases and J 2 bases; nucleotides not matched to a gene: 12. This sequence was found in a man aged 50 to 60 who received an inactivated influenza vaccine. Specimen: non-naive T cells sorted from PBMCs, collected less than 15 days before vaccination. The V call is TRBV3-1, the J call TRBJ2-7; TRBD2 agrees at 11 bases. The CDR3 DNA reads TGTGCCAGCAGCCAAGATCCTCGGGCTAGCGGGAGGTCGACCTACGAGCAGTACTTC. Translating gives CASSQDPRASGRSTYEQYF.